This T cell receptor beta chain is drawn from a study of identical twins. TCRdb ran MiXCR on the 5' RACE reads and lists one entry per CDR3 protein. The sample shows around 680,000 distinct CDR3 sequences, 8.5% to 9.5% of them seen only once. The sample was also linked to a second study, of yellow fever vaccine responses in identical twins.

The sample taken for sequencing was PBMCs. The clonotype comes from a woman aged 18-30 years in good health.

This chain's CDR3 is CASSEAHLGMGEQYF. The CDR3 bases are TGTGCCAGCAGTGAAGCTCATCTAGGGATGGGGGAGCAGTACTTC. This chain uses TRBV2 with TRBJ2-7; D is undetermined. This CDR3 spans 15 amino acids. Trimming stripped 0 bases from V and 7 bases from J, with 16 bases between. Germline lookup yields CDR1 SNHLY and CDR2 FYNNEI.